This is a list of T cell receptor beta chains from one sample in a study of technical replicates of blood from four donors. Method: immunoSEQ multiplex PCR; TCRdb's copy keeps in-frame clones and lacks some. The table includes approximately 93,000 clones, 94% detected once. The material sequenced was T cells isolated from PBMCs. Receptors were obtained from a human donor in good health. Each CDR3 is given with its conserved first and last residue. Fields, in order: V gene, clone size, D gene, J gene, CDR3 DNA, CDR3 protein. A D gene is named only where the DNA matches it firmly. Rows give clone size only sometimes, using once, few, many, or a class for an expanded clone.

TRBV6-5	-	-	TRBJ1-2	TGTGCCAGCAGTTACACCCTAGAATTCTATGGCTACACCTTC	CASSYTLEFYGYTF
TRBV11-2	-	TRBD1	TRBJ1-2	TGTGCCAGCAGCTTAGCTCAATACAGGGGGGCTGGCTACACCTTC	CASSLAQYRGAGYTF
TRBV7-2	-	-	TRBJ2-5	TGTGCCAGCAGCTTACAGACAGGGACTCAAGAGACCCAGTACTTC	CASSLQTGTQETQYF
TRBV5-1	-	TRBD2	TRBJ2-5	TGCGCCAGCAGCTCCCGGGGTAGCGGGAGAGGAGGGGAAGAGACCCAGTACTTC	CASSSRGSGRGGEETQYF
TRBV28	-	TRBD2	TRBJ2-3	TGTGCCAGCAGTTTCCTTTTCGGACTAGCGGGAGGGCATAAGGGAGATACGCAGTATTTT	CASSFLFGLAGGHKGDTQYF
TRBV7-9	-	-	TRBJ1-2	TGTGCCAGCAGCCTGATAGACAGGAACCTCTATGGCTACACCTTC	CASSLIDRNLYGYTF
TRBV11-2	-	-	TRBJ1-3	TGTGCCAGCAGCTATCCTCCAGGAGGCTCTGGAAACACCATATATTTT	CASSYPPGGSGNTIYF
TRBV27	-	TRBD1	TRBJ2-4	TGTGCCAGCTCGAAGGGGAAGGGGGCGGCCAAAAACATTCAGTACTTC	CASSKGKGAAKNIQYF
TRBV6-5	-	-	TRBJ2-7	TGTGCCAGCAGTTACTCGAGTGTTTTACAGGGCTCCGAGCAGTACTTC	CASSYSSVLQGSEQYF
TRBV7-2	-	TRBD1	TRBJ1-1	TGTGCCAGCAGCAGCGGGACAGGGGTAGGTGAAGCTTTCTTT	CASSSGTGVGEAFF
TRBV4-2	-	-	TRBJ2-2	TGTGCCAGCAGCCAAGGCGTATTCGGGGAGCTGTTTTTT	CASSQGVFGELFF
TRBV4-2	-	TRBD2	TRBJ2-1	TGTGCCAGCAGCCCGCAGCGGGGAAAAAACAATGAGCAGTTCTTC	CASSPQRGKNNEQFF
TRBV4-1	-	-	TRBJ2-5	TGCGCCAGCAGCCAAGATTACGGTGAGGAGACCCAGTACTTC	CASSQDYGEETQYF
TRBV25-1	-	-	TRBJ2-5	TGTGCCAGCAGTGGGACAGCCCAAGAGACCCAGTACTTC	CASSGTAQETQYF
TRBV6-5	-	TRBD2	TRBJ2-7	TGTGCCAGCAGTTACACACTGTGGACTAGCGTTAACGAGCAGTACTTC	CASSYTLWTSVNEQYF
TRBV10-3	-	TRBD2	TRBJ2-1	TGTGCCATCAGTGAGAGTTTGGCGGCTTCTAGCGGGTACAATGAGCAGTTCTTC	CAISESLAASSGYNEQFF
TRBV28	once	TRBD1	TRBJ1-5	TGTGCCAGCAGAGGACAGGGCGGATGGCAGCCCCAGCATTTT	CASRGQGGWQPQHF
TRBV5-1	-	-	TRBJ2-7	TGCGCCAGCAGCTTGGGGGGGGGCCACGAGCAGTACTTC	CASSLGGGHEQYF
TRBV15	once	-	TRBJ1-3	TGTGCCACCAGCAGAGGACAGTTCTCTGGAAACACCATATATTTT	CATSRGQFSGNTIYF
TRBV19	-	-	TRBJ1-1	TGTGCCAGTAGTTCAGAGGCTGTGAACACTGAAGCTTTCTTT	CASSSEAVNTEAFF
TRBV6-4	-	-	TRBJ2-7	TGTGCCAGTCGGGGCGAGCAGTACTTC	CASRGEQYF
TRBV5-5	-	-	TRBJ1-1	TGTGCCAGCAGCTTGGACAGGAGGGTAGGCTGGACTGAAGCTTTCTTT	CASSLDRRVGWTEAFF
TRBV2	-	TRBD2	TRBJ2-7	TGTGCCAGCAGCGGACTAGCGGGAACTTACGAGCAGTACTTC	CASSGLAGTYEQYF
TRBV9	-	-	TRBJ1-1	TGTGCCAGCAGCGTAGAGGGGCTGAACACTGAAGCTTTCTTT	CASSVEGLNTEAFF
TRBV27	-	TRBD1	TRBJ2-2	TGTGCCAGCAGTCTCAGACAGGGCTTGAACACCGGGGAGCTGTTTTTT	CASSLRQGLNTGELFF